This T cell receptor beta chain was identified during a study of cytomegalovirus exposure and HLA in healthy donors. Trimming took 6 bases from V and 2 from J; bases not matched to a gene: 4. CDR1 ENHRY and CDR2 SYGVKD come from the germline V gene. The CDR3 runs 14 residues. This clone was recorded only once. With 60 Vbeta and 13 Jbeta primers, the PCR was carried out. Only in-frame clones appear in the TCRdb table, and some are missing; sequencing was by immunoSEQ multiplex PCR. The data show about 190,000 clones, about 81% seen once. The sequence came from a man younger than 45 in good health and CMV-seropositive. The sample comprised PBMCs. The chain has TRBV10-3 and TRBJ1-1, with TRBD1 matching over 9 bases. CDR3 sequence: CAISQGQGNTEAFF. The CDR3 DNA sequence: TGTGCCATCAGCCAGGGACAGGGAAACACTGAAGCTTTCTTT.